This TCR beta chain was retrieved from a study of T cell responses to AZD1222 COVID-19 vaccine. The wider study: Second-dose intervals near 4 or 12 weeks were combined. General study results and limits: Spike-wide coverage was observed for vaccine-associated CD4 TCRs, with dominant responses at 160-218 and 743-854. Nearly half of spike-specific TCRs reportedly go after variant regions that carry no mutations. Spike-specific TCR breadth and depth were elevated following two AZD1222 doses.

Sequencing used immunoSEQ multiplex PCR; TCRdb keeps in-frame clones, though not all of them. The sample lists roughly 170,000 clones, 85% to 95% occurring once. Remarks on this clone: No antigen is known for it.

Sequencing used peripheral blood, obtained on day 0 of AZD1222 vaccination. This TCR was sampled from an adult in good health.

The CDR3 reads CAWSAAYEQYF. In nucleotides, the CDR3 is TGTGCCTGGAGTGCAGCCTACGAGCAGTACTTC. The chain links TRBV30 to TRBJ2-7; D is unresolved. CDR3 length equals 11 residues. V shed 1 base and J shed 2 bases, with 3 bases lying between them. From germline, CDR1 is GTSNPN and CDR2 SVGIG (reference sequence).